The source of this TCR beta chain is a study of T cells in localized non-small cell lung cancer. Study results and caveats: In adjacent lung appeared a median around 59 of the top 100 tumor clones. There was higher T cell clonality in uninvolved adjacent lung than in tumor, and it was highest there.

The CDR3 is 13 amino acids. The germline V and J ends were trimmed by 2 bases and 3 bases, with 7 bases remaining between them. Per the germline V gene, CDR1 is KGHSH and CDR2 is LQKENI. For this clone: Its specificity is unknown.

Some clones are missing from TCRdb's copy, which holds only in-frame ones; the method was immunoSEQ multiplex PCR. Of under 15,000 clones in the sample, more than 80% are singletons; the top ten hold 25% to 35%. This rearrangement joins TRBV18 to TRBJ1-1; D remains unclear. Sequencing was performed on peripheral blood, taken before any cancer treatment. This TCR came from a male donor aged 60 or over with stage I squamous cell lung carcinoma. CDR3 bases: TGTGCCAGCTCACCATTTAAGGACACTGAAGCTTTCTTT. Protein product: CASSPFKDTEAFF.